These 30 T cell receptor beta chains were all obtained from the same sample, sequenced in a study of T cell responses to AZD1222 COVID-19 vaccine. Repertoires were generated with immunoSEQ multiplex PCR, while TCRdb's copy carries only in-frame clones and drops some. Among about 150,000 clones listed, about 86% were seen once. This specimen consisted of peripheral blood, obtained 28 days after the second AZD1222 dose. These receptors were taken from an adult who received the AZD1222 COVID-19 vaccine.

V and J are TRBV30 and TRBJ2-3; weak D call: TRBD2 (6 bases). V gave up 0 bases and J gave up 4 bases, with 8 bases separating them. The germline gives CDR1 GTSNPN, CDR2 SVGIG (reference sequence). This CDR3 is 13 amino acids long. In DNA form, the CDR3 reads TGTGCCTGGAGTGTACGGAGGGCAGATACGCAGTATTTT. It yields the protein CAWSVRRADTQYF.

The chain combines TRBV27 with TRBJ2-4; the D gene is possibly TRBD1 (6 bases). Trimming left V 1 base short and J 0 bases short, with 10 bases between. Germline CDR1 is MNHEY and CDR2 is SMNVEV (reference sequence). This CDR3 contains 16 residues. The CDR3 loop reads CASSLYQGLAKNIQYF. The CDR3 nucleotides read TGTGCCAGCAGTTTATACCAGGGGCTAGCCAAAAACATTCAGTACTTC.

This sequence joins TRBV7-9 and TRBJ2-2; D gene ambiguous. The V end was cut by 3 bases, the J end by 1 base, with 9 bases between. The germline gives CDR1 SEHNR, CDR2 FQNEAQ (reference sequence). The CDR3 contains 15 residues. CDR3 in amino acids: CASSFRTVNTGELFF. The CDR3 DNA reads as TGTGCCAGCAGCTTCCGGACGGTGAACACCGGGGAGCTGTTTTTT.

The CDR3 bases are TGTGCCAGCAGCGGGACAGGGCTTCAGCCCCAGCATTTT. Translation gives CASSGTGLQPQHF. The V gene is TRBV12-3 or TRBV12-4, the J gene TRBJ1-5; 9 nucleotides align to TRBD1. J gave up 6 bases and V 6 bases, and 3 bases lay outside the gene matches. This CDR3 comprises 13 residues.

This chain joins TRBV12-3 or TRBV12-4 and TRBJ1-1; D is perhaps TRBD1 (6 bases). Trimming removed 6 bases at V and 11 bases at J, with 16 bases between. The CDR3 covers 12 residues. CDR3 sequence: CASRTGTKGAFF. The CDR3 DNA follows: TGTGCCAGCAGAACCGGGACAAAGGGGGCTTTCTTT.

CDR3 in amino acids: CASGLSSGGPYNEQFF. Written as DNA, the CDR3 is TGTGCTAGTGGTTTATCTAGCGGGGGGCCTTACAATGAGCAGTTCTTC. V usage is TRBV12-5 and J usage is TRBJ2-1; 11 bases match TRBD2. The trim removed 3 bases at V and 4 bases at J, leaving 5 bases unmatched. Germline V gene sequence: CDR1 LGHNT, CDR2 FRNRAP. The CDR3 loop spans 16 amino acids.

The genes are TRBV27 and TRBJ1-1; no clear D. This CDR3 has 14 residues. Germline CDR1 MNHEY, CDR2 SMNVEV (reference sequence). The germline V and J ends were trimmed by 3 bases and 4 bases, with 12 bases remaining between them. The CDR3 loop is CASSFGPAGTEAFF. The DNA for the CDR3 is TGTGCCAGCAGTTTTGGACCCGCGGGCACTGAAGCTTTCTTT.

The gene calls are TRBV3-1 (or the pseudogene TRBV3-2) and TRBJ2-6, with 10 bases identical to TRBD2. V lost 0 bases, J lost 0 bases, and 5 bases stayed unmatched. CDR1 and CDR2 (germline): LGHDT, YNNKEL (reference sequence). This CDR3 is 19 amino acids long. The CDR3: CASSQESLAGRSGANVLTF. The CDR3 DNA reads TGTGCCAGCAGCCAAGAATCACTAGCGGGGCGCTCTGGGGCCAACGTCCTGACTTTC.

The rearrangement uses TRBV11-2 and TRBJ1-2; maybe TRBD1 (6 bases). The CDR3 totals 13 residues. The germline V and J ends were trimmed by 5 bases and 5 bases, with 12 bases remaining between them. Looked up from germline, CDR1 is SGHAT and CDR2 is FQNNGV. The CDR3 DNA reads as TGTGCCAGCAGCCTGACAGGTGATTATGGCTACACCTTC. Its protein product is CASSLTGDYGYTF.

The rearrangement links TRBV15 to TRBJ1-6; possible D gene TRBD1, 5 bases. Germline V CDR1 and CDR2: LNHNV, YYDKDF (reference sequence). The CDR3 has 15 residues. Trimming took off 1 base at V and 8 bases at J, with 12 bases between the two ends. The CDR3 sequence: CATSRGNPGDSPLHF. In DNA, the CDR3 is TGTGCCACCAGCAGAGGGAACCCGGGGGATTCACCCCTCCACTTT.

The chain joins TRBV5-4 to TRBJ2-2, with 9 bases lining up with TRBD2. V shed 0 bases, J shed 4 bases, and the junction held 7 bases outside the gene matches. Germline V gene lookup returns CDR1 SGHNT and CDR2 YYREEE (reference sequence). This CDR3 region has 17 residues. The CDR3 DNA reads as TGTGCCAGCAGCTTGGACCCGGGACTAGCAGGCACCGGGGAGCTGTTTTTT. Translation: CASSLDPGLAGTGELFF.

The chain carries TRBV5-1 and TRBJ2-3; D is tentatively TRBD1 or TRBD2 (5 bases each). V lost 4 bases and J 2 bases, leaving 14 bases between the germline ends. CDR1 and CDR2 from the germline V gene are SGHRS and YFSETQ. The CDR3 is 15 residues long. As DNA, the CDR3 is TGCGCCAGCAGCAATTTGGGGGAGTACACAGATACGCAGTATTTT. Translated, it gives CASSNLGEYTDTQYF.

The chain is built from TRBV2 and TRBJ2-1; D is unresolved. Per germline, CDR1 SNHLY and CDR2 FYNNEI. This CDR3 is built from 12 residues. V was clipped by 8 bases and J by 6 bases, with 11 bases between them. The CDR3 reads CASESRPNEQFF. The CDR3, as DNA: TGTGCCAGCGAATCCAGACCCAATGAGCAGTTCTTC.

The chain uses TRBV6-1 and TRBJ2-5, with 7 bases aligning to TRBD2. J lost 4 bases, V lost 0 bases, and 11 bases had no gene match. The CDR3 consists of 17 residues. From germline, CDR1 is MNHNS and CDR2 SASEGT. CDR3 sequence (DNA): TGTGCCAGCAGTGAAGCTCCCGGAGCGGGAAGGGGAGAGACCCAGTACTTC. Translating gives CASSEAPGAGRGETQYF.

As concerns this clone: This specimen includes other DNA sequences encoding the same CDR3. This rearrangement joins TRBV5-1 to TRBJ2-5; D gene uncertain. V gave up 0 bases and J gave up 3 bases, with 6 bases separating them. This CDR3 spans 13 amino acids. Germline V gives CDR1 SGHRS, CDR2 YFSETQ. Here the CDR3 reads CASSLVGEETQYF. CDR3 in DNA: TGCGCCAGCAGCTTGGTCGGTGAAGAGACCCAGTACTTC.

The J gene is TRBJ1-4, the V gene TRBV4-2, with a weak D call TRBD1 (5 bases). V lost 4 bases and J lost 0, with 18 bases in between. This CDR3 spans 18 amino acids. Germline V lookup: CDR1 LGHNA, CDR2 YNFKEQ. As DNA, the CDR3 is TGTGCCAGCAGCCTGAGACCTTTTGGGGCTGCAACTAATGAAAAACTGTTTTTT. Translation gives CASSLRPFGAATNEKLFF.

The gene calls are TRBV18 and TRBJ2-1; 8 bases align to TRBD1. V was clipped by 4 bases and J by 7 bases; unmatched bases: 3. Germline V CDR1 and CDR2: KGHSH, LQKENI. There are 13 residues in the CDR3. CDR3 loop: CASSRDRGNEQFF. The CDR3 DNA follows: TGTGCCAGCTCACGAGACAGGGGTAATGAGCAGTTCTTC. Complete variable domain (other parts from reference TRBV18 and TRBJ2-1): NAGVMQNPRHLVRRRGQEARLRCSPMKGHSHVYWYRQLPEEGLKFMVYLQKENIIDESGMPKERFSAEFPKEGPSILRIQQVVRGDSAAYFCASSRDRGNEQFFGPGTRLTVL.

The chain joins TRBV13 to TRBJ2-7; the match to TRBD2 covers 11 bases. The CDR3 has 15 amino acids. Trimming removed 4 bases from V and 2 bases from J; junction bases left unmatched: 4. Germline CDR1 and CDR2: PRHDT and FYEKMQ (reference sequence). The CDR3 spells CASSSTSGVTYEQYF. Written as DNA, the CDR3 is TGTGCCAGCAGCTCGACTAGCGGGGTAACCTACGAGCAGTACTTC.

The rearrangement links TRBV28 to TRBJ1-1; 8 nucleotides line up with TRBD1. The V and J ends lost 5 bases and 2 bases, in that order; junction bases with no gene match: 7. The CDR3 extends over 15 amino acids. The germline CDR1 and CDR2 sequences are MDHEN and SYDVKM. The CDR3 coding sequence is TGTGCCAGCAGTCCAGCGACAGGGGTTAACACTGAAGCTTTCTTT. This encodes CASSPATGVNTEAFF.

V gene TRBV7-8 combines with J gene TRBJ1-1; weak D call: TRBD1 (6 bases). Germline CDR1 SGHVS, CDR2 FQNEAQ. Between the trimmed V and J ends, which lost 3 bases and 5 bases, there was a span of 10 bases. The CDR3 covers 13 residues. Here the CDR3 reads CASSLNRETEAFF. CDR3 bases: TGTGCCAGCAGCTTGAACAGGGAAACTGAAGCTTTCTTT.

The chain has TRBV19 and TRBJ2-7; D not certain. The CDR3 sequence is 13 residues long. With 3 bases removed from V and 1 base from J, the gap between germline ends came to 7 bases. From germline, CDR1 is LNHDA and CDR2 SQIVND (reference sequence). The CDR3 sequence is CASSIDGSYEQYF. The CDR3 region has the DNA TGTGCCAGTAGTATCGACGGTTCCTACGAGCAGTACTTC. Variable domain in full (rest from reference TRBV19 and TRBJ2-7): DGGITQSPKYLFRKEGQNVTLSCEQNLNHDAMYWYRQDPGQGLRLIYYSQIVNDFQKGDIAEGYSVSREKKESFPLTVTSAQKNPTAFYLCASSIDGSYEQYFGPGTRLTVT.

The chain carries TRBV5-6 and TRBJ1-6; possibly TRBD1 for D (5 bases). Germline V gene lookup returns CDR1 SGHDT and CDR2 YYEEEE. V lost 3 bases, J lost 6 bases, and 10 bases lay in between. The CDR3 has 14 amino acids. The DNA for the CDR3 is TGTGCCAGCAGCTCGGGGCTCCTTAATTCACCCCTCCACTTT. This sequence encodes CASSSGLLNSPLHF.

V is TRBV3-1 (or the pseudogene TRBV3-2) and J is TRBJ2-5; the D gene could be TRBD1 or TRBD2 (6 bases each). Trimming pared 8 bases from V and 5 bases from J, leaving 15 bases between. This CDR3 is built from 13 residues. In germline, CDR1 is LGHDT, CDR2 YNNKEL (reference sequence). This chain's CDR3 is CASRPGAVETQYF. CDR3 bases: TGTGCCAGCCGGCCGGGGGCGGTGGAGACCCAGTACTTC.

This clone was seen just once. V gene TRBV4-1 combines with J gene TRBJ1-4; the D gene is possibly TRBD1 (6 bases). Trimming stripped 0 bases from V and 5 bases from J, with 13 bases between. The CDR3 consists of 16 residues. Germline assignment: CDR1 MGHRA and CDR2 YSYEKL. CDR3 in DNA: TGCGCCAGCAGCCAAGAAAGGGCTCAGGGGAATGAAAAACTGTTTTTT. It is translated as CASSQERAQGNEKLFF.

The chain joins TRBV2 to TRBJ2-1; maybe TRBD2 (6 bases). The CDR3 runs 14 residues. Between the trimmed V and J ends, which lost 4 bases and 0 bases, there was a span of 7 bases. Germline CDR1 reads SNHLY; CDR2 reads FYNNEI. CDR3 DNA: TGTGCCAGCAGTGGGGACTTCTCCTACAATGAGCAGTTCTTC. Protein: CASSGDFSYNEQFF.

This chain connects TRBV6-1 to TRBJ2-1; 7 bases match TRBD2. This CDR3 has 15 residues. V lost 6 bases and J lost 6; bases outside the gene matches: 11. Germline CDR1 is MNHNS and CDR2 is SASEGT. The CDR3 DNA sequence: TGTGCCAGCAGATTACGGGCGGGGGAGGGCAATGAGCAGTTCTTC. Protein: CASRLRAGEGNEQFF.

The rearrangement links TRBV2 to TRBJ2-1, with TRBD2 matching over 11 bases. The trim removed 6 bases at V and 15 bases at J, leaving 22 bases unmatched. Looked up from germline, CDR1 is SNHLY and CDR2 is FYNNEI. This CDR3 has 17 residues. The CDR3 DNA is TGTGCCAGCAGCCTAACAGGGGATGGGCTAGCGGGAGGAAAGCCGTTCTTC. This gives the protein CASSLTGDGLAGGKPFF.

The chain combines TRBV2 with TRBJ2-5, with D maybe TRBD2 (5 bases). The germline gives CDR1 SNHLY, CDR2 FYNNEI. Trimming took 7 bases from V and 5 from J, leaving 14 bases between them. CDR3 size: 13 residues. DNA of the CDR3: TGTGCCAGCAAGGAGGACCTGGGGGAGACCCAGTACTTC. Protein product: CASKEDLGETQYF.

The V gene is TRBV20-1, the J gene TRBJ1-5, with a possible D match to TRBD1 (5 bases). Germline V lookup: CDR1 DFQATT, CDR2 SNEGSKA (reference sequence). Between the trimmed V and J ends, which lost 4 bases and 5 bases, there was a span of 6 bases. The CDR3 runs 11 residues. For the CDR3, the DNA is TGCAGTGCTAAAGGGGATCAGCCCCAGCATTTT. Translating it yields CSAKGDQPQHF.

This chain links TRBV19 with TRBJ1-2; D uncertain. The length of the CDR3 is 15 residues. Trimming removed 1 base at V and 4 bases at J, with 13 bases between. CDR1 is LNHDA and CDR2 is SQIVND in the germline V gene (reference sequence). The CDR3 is CASSIVAGPIYGYTF. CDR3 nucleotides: TGTGCCAGTAGTATAGTGGCAGGCCCCATCTATGGCTACACCTTC.